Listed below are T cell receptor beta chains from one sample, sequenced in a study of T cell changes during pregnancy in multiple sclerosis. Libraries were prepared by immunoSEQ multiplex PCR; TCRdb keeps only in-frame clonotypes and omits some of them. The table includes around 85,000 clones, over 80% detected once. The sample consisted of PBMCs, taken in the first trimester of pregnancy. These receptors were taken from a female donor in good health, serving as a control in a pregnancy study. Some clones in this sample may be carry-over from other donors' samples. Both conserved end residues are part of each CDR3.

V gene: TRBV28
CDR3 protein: CASDDTGLRNEQFF

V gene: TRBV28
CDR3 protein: CASSQLAGVYNEQFF

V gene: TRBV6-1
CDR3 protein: CASSDLRGGHNEQFF

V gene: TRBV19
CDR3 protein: CAGRSDTGELFF

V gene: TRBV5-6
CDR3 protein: CASSYTGRETQYF

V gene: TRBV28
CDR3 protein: CASLGTGGFGYTF

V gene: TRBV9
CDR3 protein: CASSPGDILAYEQYF

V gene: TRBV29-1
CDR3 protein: CSGQGSVDGGTQYF

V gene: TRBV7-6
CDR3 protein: CASSFSHANTGELFF

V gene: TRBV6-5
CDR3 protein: CASSLRMQETQYF

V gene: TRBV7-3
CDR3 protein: CASSQTVQGAGELFF

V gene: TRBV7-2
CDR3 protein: CASSFTGANVLTF

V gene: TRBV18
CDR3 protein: CASSREGNQPQHF

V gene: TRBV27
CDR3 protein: CASSLAGPYEQYF

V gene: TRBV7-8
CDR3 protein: CASSLNLPEGYTF

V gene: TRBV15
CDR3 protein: CATSRGSGEAYEQYF

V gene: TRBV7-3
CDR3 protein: CASTPAGRLRGTTQYF

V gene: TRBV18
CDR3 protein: CASSPISSGGINTGELFF

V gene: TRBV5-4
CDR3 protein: CASSPSTGTYEQYF

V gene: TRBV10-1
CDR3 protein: CASSHGHDTGELFF

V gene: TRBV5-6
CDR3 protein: CASSLAGTSDEQYF

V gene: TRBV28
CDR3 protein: CASSFLTLSGRNNEQFF

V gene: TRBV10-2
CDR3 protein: CASRINLGGEKLFF

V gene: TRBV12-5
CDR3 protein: CASGLSTSGRMRQYF

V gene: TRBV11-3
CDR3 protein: CASSPRGGEQFF

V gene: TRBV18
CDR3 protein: CASSPSRQSNTGELFF

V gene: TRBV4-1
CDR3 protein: CASSQGEGGAYEQYF

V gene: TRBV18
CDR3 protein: CASSGGSGADTQYF

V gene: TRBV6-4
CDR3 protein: CASSDTLGDRGFHNEQFF

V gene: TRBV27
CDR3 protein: CASSLNSGGNQPQHF

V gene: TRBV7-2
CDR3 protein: CASSLDSQNTEAFF

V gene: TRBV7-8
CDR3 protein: CASSLERISYNEQFF

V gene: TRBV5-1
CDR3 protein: CASSLMGGAGEEAFF

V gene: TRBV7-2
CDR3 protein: CASRSGQASGGEQYF

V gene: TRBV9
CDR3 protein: CASSVGALAGADTQYF

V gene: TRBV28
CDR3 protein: CASTVQGTNYGYTF

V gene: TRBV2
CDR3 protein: CASRADRGLTGYTF

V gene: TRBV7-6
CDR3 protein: CASSLGRSLYSNQPQHF

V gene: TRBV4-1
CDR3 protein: CASSQGIRGTYEQYF

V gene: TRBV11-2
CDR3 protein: CASSPGRTTDNEQFF

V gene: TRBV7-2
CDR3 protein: CASSLLAGLSYEQYF

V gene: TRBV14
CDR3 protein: CASRRGTVYGYTF

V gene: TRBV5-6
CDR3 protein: CASSLELARRLGELFF

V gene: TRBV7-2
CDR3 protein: CASSLAPGGNTIYF

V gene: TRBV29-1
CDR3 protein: CSVGTSSGRSYEQYF

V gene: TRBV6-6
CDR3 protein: CASSTPTGTYGYTF

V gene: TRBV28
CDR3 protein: CASRRQGNYGYTF

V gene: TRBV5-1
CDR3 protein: CASSLAEGEDGYTF

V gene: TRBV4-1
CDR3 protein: CASSQAITVRMNTEAFF

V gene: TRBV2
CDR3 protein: CASSEGAGNQPQHF

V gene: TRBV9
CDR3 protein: CASSQGAGTEAFF

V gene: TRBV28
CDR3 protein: CASSPLTNEKLFF

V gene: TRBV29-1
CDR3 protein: CSVGQGSYGYTF

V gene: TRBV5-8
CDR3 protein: CASSRTWGRGLPGNTIYF

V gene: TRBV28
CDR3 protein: CASSPTTGSTDTQYF